Listed below are T cell receptor beta chains from one sample, sequenced in a study of blood T cell repertoires in COVID-19. Sequencing used immunoSEQ multiplex PCR; TCRdb keeps in-frame clones, though not all of them. The top ten clones hold roughly 2.7% of a sample with 200,000 to 250,000 clones, 70% to 90% of them seen once. The sample was peripheral blood. The receptors here all came from a man aged 25-45 years with COVID-19, enrolled during active disease. Both conserved end residues are part of each CDR3. The order of the fields is clone size, J gene, CDR3 length, D gene, V gene, CDR3 protein, CDR3 DNA. The D gene is left open where the match is weak. Some rows mark clone size as missing; the rest say once, few, many or name a class of expanded clone.

abundance: .; j_gene: TRBJ2-1; len: 13; d_gene: .; v_gene: TRBV11-2; CDR3aa: CASSADRHNEQFF; CDR3nt: TGTGCCAGCAGCGCAGACAGGCACAATGAGCAGTTCTTC
abundance: .; j_gene: TRBJ1-1; len: 16; d_gene: .; v_gene: TRBV4-1; CDR3aa: CASSQWEGMMNTEAFF; CDR3nt: TGCGCCAGCAGCCAATGGGAGGGGATGATGAACACTGAAGCTTTCTTT
abundance: .; j_gene: TRBJ1-1; len: 14; d_gene: .; v_gene: TRBV28; CDR3aa: CASSIRGGNTEAFF; CDR3nt: TGTGCCAGCAGCATCCGAGGGGGGAACACTGAAGCTTTCTTT
abundance: .; j_gene: TRBJ1-1; len: 16; d_gene: .; v_gene: TRBV7-9; CDR3aa: CASSSRRQDPNTEAFF; CDR3nt: TGTGCCAGCAGTTCAAGACGACAGGATCCAAACACTGAAGCTTTCTTT
abundance: .; j_gene: TRBJ1-2; len: 12; d_gene: .; v_gene: TRBV29-1; CDR3aa: CSVEDAGGGYTF; CDR3nt: TGCAGCGTTGAAGACGCAGGTGGTGGCTACACCTTC
abundance: .; j_gene: TRBJ1-1; len: 14; d_gene: .; v_gene: TRBV6-1; CDR3aa: CASSEAGMNTEAFF; CDR3nt: TGTGCCAGCAGTGAGGCAGGCATGAACACTGAAGCTTTCTTT
abundance: .; j_gene: TRBJ2-7; len: 15; d_gene: TRBD1; v_gene: TRBV7-9; CDR3aa: CASSFFGQGPYEQYF; CDR3nt: TGTGCCAGCAGCTTCTTTGGACAGGGGCCCTACGAGCAGTACTTC
abundance: .; j_gene: TRBJ1-1; len: 13; d_gene: .; v_gene: TRBV5-8; CDR3aa: CASSLRRGTEAFF; CDR3nt: TGTGCCAGCAGCTTACGACGAGGGACTGAAGCTTTCTTT
abundance: .; j_gene: TRBJ2-3; len: 14; d_gene: TRBD2; v_gene: TRBV29-1; CDR3aa: CSVGAGGPTDTQYF; CDR3nt: TGCAGCGTCGGAGCGGGAGGGCCCACAGATACGCAGTATTTT
abundance: once; j_gene: TRBJ1-5; len: 15; d_gene: .; v_gene: TRBV10-3; CDR3aa: CAISESKGNNQPQHF; CDR3nt: TGTGCCATCAGTGAGTCGAAGGGGAACAATCAGCCCCAGCATTTT
abundance: .; j_gene: TRBJ2-3; len: 15; d_gene: .; v_gene: TRBV27; CDR3aa: CASSFRTVSTDTQYF; CDR3nt: TGTGCCAGCAGTTTTCGGACAGTGAGCACAGATACGCAGTATTTT
abundance: .; j_gene: TRBJ1-1; len: 12; d_gene: .; v_gene: TRBV25-1; CDR3aa: CASRTASQGAFF; CDR3nt: TGTGCCAGCAGAACCGCCTCCCAGGGGGCTTTCTTT
abundance: .; j_gene: TRBJ2-1; len: 21; d_gene: TRBD2; v_gene: TRBV24-1; CDR3aa: CATSAPPGTSGPSTSIDEQFF; CDR3nt: TGTGCCACCAGTGCCCCCCCTGGGACTAGCGGGCCCTCTACCAGTATCGATGAGCAGTTCTTC
abundance: .; j_gene: TRBJ2-7; len: 14; d_gene: .; v_gene: TRBV6-2/TRBV6-3; CDR3aa: CASTPRVPAYEQYF; CDR3nt: TGTGCCAGCACCCCCAGGGTACCCGCCTACGAGCAGTACTTC
abundance: .; j_gene: TRBJ2-5; len: 13; d_gene: TRBD1; v_gene: TRBV7-7; CDR3aa: CASSDRGTETQYF; CDR3nt: TGTGCCAGCAGCGACAGGGGGACTGAGACCCAGTACTTC
abundance: .; j_gene: TRBJ2-7; len: 16; d_gene: TRBD1; v_gene: TRBV3-1/TRBV3-2; CDR3aa: CASSQVHRGHSYEQYF; CDR3nt: TGTGCCAGCAGCCAAGTACACAGGGGGCACAGCTACGAGCAGTACTTC
abundance: .; j_gene: TRBJ2-7; len: 13; d_gene: .; v_gene: TRBV15; CDR3aa: CATSRDTGSEQYF; CDR3nt: TGTGCCACCAGCAGAGATACAGGGTCCGAGCAGTACTTC